The sequence of this T cell receptor (beta chain) was determined in a study of identical twins (TCRdb year 2016). Notes on the research overall: To test whether fetal clonotypes persist, the study used deep sequencing on TCR alpha and beta repertoires from monozygotic twins, unrelated adults of various ages, and cord blood. Replicate twin experiments were performed at different times using different library preparation protocols to rule out contamination.

The library was prepared using 5' RACE. The run used an Illumina HiSeq 2000. Template switching introduced a universal primer binding site; the final cDNA contained a unique molecular identifier, enabling accurate counting of TCR cDNA molecules. Specific primers in the conserved constant-segment region were used to synthesize first-strand cDNA for the TCR alpha and beta chains. To control for contamination, every cDNA library was double barcoded, receiving both a SMART-Mk sample barcode and Illumina barcodes. TruSeq adapter sequences, together with Illumina sample barcodes, were added in two successive PCR steps. TCR alpha and beta cDNA libraries were sequenced on the Illumina HiSeq platform with custom primers. In the paper's pipeline: MiGEC processed the raw reads to extract unique molecular identifiers, while MiXCR was used to determine the CDR3 positions. Recombination models were inferred per individual with the repgenHMM and IGoR tools using an EM algorithm. Shared clonotype analysis was performed with the tcR package in R, normalizing sharing by the product of cloneset sizes. To study raw recombination free of thymic and clonal selection effects, out-of-frame nonproductive sequences were analyzed. TCRdb reprocessed the public reads (quality trimming at Q25 with fastp, clone calling with MiXCR) and kept in-frame beta chains. Each CDR3 protein gets just one entry, which takes the most common genes and DNA from the rows behind it. These V and J calls originate from TCRdb's pipeline instead of the authors' own analysis. This sample lists roughly 630,000 distinct CDR3 sequences; around 7.5% were detected once. The ten largest clones capture roughly 1.6% of the sample.

Every donor was a healthy Caucasian. Three pairs of female monozygotic twins, all aged roughly 18 to 30 years, made up the twin cohort. RNA for TCR libraries was isolated from peripheral blood mononuclear cells. This clonotype was seen repeatedly, ten times or more. Its cognate antigen has yet to be identified. Within one base of it there is no much larger clone, and no base qualities were kept. CDR1 SQVTM and CDR2 ANQGSEA are derived from the germline V gene. V loses 8 bases of germline sequence and J loses 0 bases, and the interval between the two ends is 13 bases. Counted from cysteine to phenylalanine, this CDR3 has 13 amino acids. Kept here is only the CDR3 DNA, which spans 39 bases and is read in frame from base 1. Beyond this particular receptor, the publication reports: Invariant T cells such as MAIT and iNKT could partly confound zero-insertion analyses, though diverse VJ usage argued against this for most clonotypes. Because the same donors could not be followed over many years, the conclusions depended on cross-sectional statistical analysis. In monozygotic twins, recombination models systematically underestimated out-of-frame TCR alpha sharing, but the models matched the sharing seen between unrelated individuals. Compared with coincidental sharing between unrelated individuals, an excess of low generation-probability sequences was observed among out-of-frame TCR alpha sequences shared between twins. Fewer insertions were carried by abundant cord blood beta clonotypes; a weaker similar trend was observed in young adult naive repertoires, while no such trend was observed in memory repertoires. The excess sharing between twins in beta out-of-frame sequences was weaker because fewer shared sequences reduced the signal-to-noise ratio.

The same sample was also studied in work on yellow fever vaccine responses in identical twins. The second study also describes: The authors reported that the T cell response to vaccination in identical twins appeared partly convergent and partly personalized. In the study, vaccine-responding T cell clones were precisely tracked in identical twins.

The chain was built from TRBV29-1 and TRBJ2-5; too little of a D gene remains to name it. The sample consisted of PBMCs. This clonotype originated in a woman aged 18 to 35 in good health. The CDR3 protein sequence reads: CSSPGQYQETQYF. The sequenced DNA: TGCAGCTCACCTGGCCAGTACCAAGAGACCCAGTACTTC.